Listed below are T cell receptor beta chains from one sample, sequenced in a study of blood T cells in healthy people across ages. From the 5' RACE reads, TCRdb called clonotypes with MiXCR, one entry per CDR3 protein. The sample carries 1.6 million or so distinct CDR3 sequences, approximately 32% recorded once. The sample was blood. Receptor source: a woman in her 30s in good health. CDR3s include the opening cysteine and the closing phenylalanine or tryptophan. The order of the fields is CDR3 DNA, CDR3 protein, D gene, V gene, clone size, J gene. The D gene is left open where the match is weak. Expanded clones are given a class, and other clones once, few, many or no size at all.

DNA: TGCAGCGTTGGGGCGGGTACTGAGCAGTTCTTC
CDR3: CSVGAGTEQFF
D: NA
V: TRBV29-1
size: NA
J: TRBJ2-1

DNA: TGTGCCAGTTACCGAGACTGGAGGAACACTGAAGCTTTCTTT
CDR3: CASYRDWRNTEAFF
D: NA
V: TRBV6-1
size: NA
J: TRBJ1-1

DNA: TGTGCCAGCAGTGATCAACGAGGGCCGGGATCCCAAGAGACCCAGTACTTC
CDR3: CASSDQRGPGSQETQYF
D: NA
V: TRBV28
size: NA
J: TRBJ2-5

DNA: TGTGCCACCAGTGACTCAGGGGGCAATCAGCCCCAGCATTTT
CDR3: CATSDSGGNQPQHF
D: NA
V: TRBV24-1
size: few
J: TRBJ1-5

DNA: TGTGCCGGCAGCTTAGGTGGCAGCGCCAATGAGCAGTTCTTC
CDR3: CAGSLGGSANEQFF
D: NA
V: TRBV7-2
size: NA
J: TRBJ2-1

DNA: TGTGCCAGCAGCCAAGATAACTCGGTGCACGGCTACACCTTC
CDR3: CASSQDNSVHGYTF
D: NA
V: TRBV3-1
size: many
J: TRBJ1-2

DNA: TGTGCCAGCAGTCTCCGAGGGACAGGGGCCGGCTATGGCTACACCTTC
CDR3: CASSLRGTGAGYGYTF
D: TRBD1
V: TRBV6-2/TRBV6-3
size: NA
J: TRBJ1-2

DNA: TGTGCCAGCAGTCGCCTGTTTAGCGGAGGAGATACGCAGTATTTT
CDR3: CASSRLFSGGDTQYF
D: NA
V: TRBV27
size: NA
J: TRBJ2-3

DNA: TGCGCCAGCAGCTATCGACAGGGGGCCGGCAATGAGCAGTTCTTC
CDR3: CASSYRQGAGNEQFF
D: TRBD1
V: TRBV5-1
size: few
J: TRBJ2-1

DNA: TGTGCCAGCAACCCGGGACAGTTGTACAATGAGCAGTTCTTC
CDR3: CASNPGQLYNEQFF
D: TRBD1
V: TRBV27
size: NA
J: TRBJ2-1

DNA: TGCAGTGCTAGTCTCCTCTTGGGGGGGTTATACACTGAAGCTTTCTTT
CDR3: CSASLLLGGLYTEAFF
D: NA
V: TRBV20-1
size: NA
J: TRBJ1-1

DNA: TGTGCCAGCAGGGGCGCACGGTACGGCTACACCTTC
CDR3: CASRGARYGYTF
D: NA
V: TRBV2
size: NA
J: TRBJ1-2

DNA: TGCAGTGCTAAGAACGACAGGACTAGCCTCGGTTGGAATGAGCAGTTCTTC
CDR3: CSAKNDRTSLGWNEQFF
D: TRBD2
V: TRBV20-1
size: few
J: TRBJ2-1

DNA: TGTGCCAGCAGCGTAGGTACGGGGCTTGGGGAGGATGAGCAGTTCTTC
CDR3: CASSVGTGLGEDEQFF
D: NA
V: TRBV9
size: few
J: TRBJ2-1

DNA: TGTGCCAGCAGTCCCCGTAACGGCGCTAACTATGGCTACACCTTC
CDR3: CASSPRNGANYGYTF
D: NA
V: TRBV28
size: once
J: TRBJ1-2

DNA: TGCAGCTCCTACTTGAACACTGAAGCTTTCTTT
CDR3: CSSYLNTEAFF
D: NA
V: TRBV29-1
size: few
J: TRBJ1-1

DNA: TGTGCCAGCAGTTTGAGGTTCACGAACGCCGGGGAGCTGTTTTTT
CDR3: CASSLRFTNAGELFF
D: NA
V: TRBV28
size: NA
J: TRBJ2-2

DNA: TGCGCCAGCAGGCAGACTAGCGGGGGGGATACGCAGTATTTT
CDR3: CASRQTSGGDTQYF
D: TRBD2
V: TRBV10-2
size: many
J: TRBJ2-3

DNA: TGTGCCGGCAGCCTGAACAGGGTTCTCTTAGGCTACGAGCAGTACTTC
CDR3: CAGSLNRVLLGYEQYF
D: NA
V: TRBV11-2
size: NA
J: TRBJ2-7

DNA: TGTGCCATCGGCCAGAAGGGACAGGGGCATCAGCCCCAGCATTTT
CDR3: CAIGQKGQGHQPQHF
D: TRBD1
V: TRBV10-3
size: NA
J: TRBJ1-5

DNA: TGTGCCAGCAGCTTGTTCTACGGGCAGTACTTC
CDR3: CASSLFYGQYF
D: NA
V: TRBV7-9
size: few
J: TRBJ2-7

DNA: TGTGCCAGCAGCGTCCAACCCGGGGGGAGGAACACTGAAGCTTTCTTT
CDR3: CASSVQPGGRNTEAFF
D: NA
V: TRBV9
size: few
J: TRBJ1-1

DNA: TGTGCCAGCAGTATCTCCGGGACAGTGAACACTGAAGCTTTCTTT
CDR3: CASSISGTVNTEAFF
D: TRBD1
V: TRBV27
size: few
J: TRBJ1-1

DNA: TGCGCCAGCAGCCAATCGGGACAGGGAGGTGAAGCTTTCTTT
CDR3: CASSQSGQGGEAFF
D: TRBD1
V: TRBV4-1
size: NA
J: TRBJ1-1

DNA: TGTGCCAGCAGCTTAGCGTTCTACAGGGGCGGTGAGCAGTTCTTC
CDR3: CASSLAFYRGGEQFF
D: TRBD1
V: TRBV7-6
size: few
J: TRBJ2-1

DNA: TGTGCCAGCAGCTTGGCTGACAGCCAAGAGACCCAGTACTTC
CDR3: CASSLADSQETQYF
D: NA
V: TRBV5-6
size: NA
J: TRBJ2-5

DNA: TGCAGTGCGACCTACCCTGGGGCTAGAGGGGAGACCCAGTACTTC
CDR3: CSATYPGARGETQYF
D: NA
V: TRBV20-1
size: once
J: TRBJ2-5

DNA: TGCAGTGCCCCCCGAGGCTCTGGAAACACCATATATTTT
CDR3: CSAPRGSGNTIYF
D: NA
V: TRBV20-1
size: NA
J: TRBJ1-3

DNA: TGCGCCAGCAGCTTGGACGGGCGTAATGAGCAGTTCTTC
CDR3: CASSLDGRNEQFF
D: NA
V: TRBV5-1
size: NA
J: TRBJ2-1

DNA: TGTGCCAGCAACAAACTAGCGGACTACGAGCAGTACTTC
CDR3: CASNKLADYEQYF
D: TRBD2
V: TRBV6-2/TRBV6-3
size: few
J: TRBJ2-7

DNA: TGCAGTGCCTTACAGGGCGGCTCCTATAATTCACCCCTCCACTTT
CDR3: CSALQGGSYNSPLHF
D: NA
V: TRBV20-1
size: few
J: TRBJ1-6

DNA: TGTGCCAGCAGTTCCACAGGGGGTGAGACCCAGTACTTC
CDR3: CASSSTGGETQYF
D: TRBD1
V: TRBV6-5
size: many
J: TRBJ2-5

DNA: TGTGCCATCAGTGAGGACGACGTGGCAGCCCTCCCCTACGAGCAGTACTTC
CDR3: CAISEDDVAALPYEQYF
D: NA
V: TRBV10-3
size: few
J: TRBJ2-7